This T cell receptor (beta chain) was documented in a study of CD8 T cells in ankylosing spondylitis. Findings and limits, study-wide: Disease-linked clones displayed a CD8+ phenotype and appeared relatively rarely in peripheral blood. Some motif variants were previously reported in reactive arthritis synovial fluid and blood. Ankylosing spondylitis blood appeared to carry a characteristic TCR beta motif of roughly eight highly homologous variants.

TCR beta libraries were made by quantitative 5'-RACE with molecular barcodes. TCRdb recomputed calls from the 5' RACE reads with MiXCR, one row per CDR3 protein. This table holds fewer than 550,000 distinct CDR3 sequences, less than 6% found once. Ten or more counts support this clonotype. The target antigen is unknown. This CDR3 is built from 17 residues. Per germline, CDR1 DFQATT and CDR2 SNEGSKA (reference sequence). The V gene end was trimmed by 3 bases and the J gene end by 6 bases; junction bases not matched to a gene: 13. This sequence was found in a male donor with ankylosing spondylitis. Material: blood, either unsorted or a sorted T cell fraction (not recorded which). J is TRBJ2-7 and V is TRBV20-1; 14 nucleotides align to TRBD2. CDR3 DNA sequence: TGCAGTGCTAGCGATGGACTAGCGGGAGGCCCGGGGGTCGAGCAGTACTTC. It codes for CSASDGLAGGPGVEQYF.